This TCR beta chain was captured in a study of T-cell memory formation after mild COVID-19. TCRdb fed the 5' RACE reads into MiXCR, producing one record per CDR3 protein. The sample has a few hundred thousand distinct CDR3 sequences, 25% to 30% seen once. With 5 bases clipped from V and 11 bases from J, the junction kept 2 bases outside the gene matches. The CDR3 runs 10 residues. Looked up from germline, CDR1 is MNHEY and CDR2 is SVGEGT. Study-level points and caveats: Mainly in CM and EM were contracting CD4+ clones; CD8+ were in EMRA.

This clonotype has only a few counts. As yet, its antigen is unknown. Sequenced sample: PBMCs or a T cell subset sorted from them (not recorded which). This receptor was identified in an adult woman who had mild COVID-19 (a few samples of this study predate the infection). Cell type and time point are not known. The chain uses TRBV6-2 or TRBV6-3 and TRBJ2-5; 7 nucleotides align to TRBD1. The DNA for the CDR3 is TGTGCCAGCAGTGGGGACAGACAGTACTTC. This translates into CASSGDRQYF.